These 2 T cell receptor beta chains were sequenced from one sample in a study of CD8 T cells in ankylosing spondylitis. Study observations and caveats: Typical of ankylosing spondylitis blood, it appeared, was a TCR beta motif of eight highly homologous variants.

Their cognate antigens are unknown. TCRdb passed the 5' RACE reads through MiXCR, listing each CDR3 protein once. The data hold about 800,000 distinct CDR3 sequences, with 10% to 15% observed a single time. The sample was blood, either unsorted or a sorted T cell fraction (not recorded which). The receptors stem from a male donor with ankylosing spondylitis.

In its sample, this clonotype was seen many times. V usage is TRBV12-3 or TRBV12-4 and J usage is TRBJ1-1; tentatively, D is TRBD1 (5 bases). Trimming removed 5 bases from V and 7 bases from J, with 11 bases in between. The CDR3 covers 12 residues. The CDR3 DNA sequence: TGTGCCAGCAGTAATAACGGGGGTGAAGCTTTCTTT. Protein: CASSNNGGEAFF.

This clonotype came up many times. The V and J genes are TRBV29-1 and TRBJ1-4; possibly TRBD1 for D (6 bases). CDR3 length equals 12 residues. Germline loops: CDR1 SQVTM, CDR2 ANQGSEA. V was shortened by 4 bases and J by 8 bases, with 11 bases between the two germline ends. Here the CDR3 reads CSVGMRGEKLFF. Written as DNA, the CDR3 is TGCAGCGTTGGAATGAGGGGGGAAAAACTGTTTTTT.